A single sample is the source of the 28 T cell receptor beta chains below, sequenced in a study of vaccination and CD4 T cells after COVID-19. Scientists ran DNA taken from cultured CD4+ T cells through the Oncomine TCR Beta short-read assay for sequencing. MiXCR, applied by TCRdb to the PCR reads, yields one record per CDR3 protein. Seen here are several thousand distinct CDR3 sequences, 25% to 35% observed once, and the top ten hold 31%. No antigen has been assigned to these receptors. The treatment here: roughly 10-day PBMC culture with coronavirus spike peptide pools or control peptides (ViraFEST assay). CD4+ T cells that came from the unexposed donor were collected before the COVID-19 pandemic (2011-2018). The sample consisted of CD4+ T cells from blood, cultured in vitro. These receptors were collected from a human donor in good health.

V is TRBV7-8 and J is TRBJ1-5; 7 nucleotides line up with TRBD1. J was trimmed by 2 bases and V by 5 bases; bases with no gene match: 9. Per germline, CDR1 SGHVS and CDR2 FQNEAQ. This CDR3 is 16 amino acids long. CDR3 sequence (DNA): TGTGCCAGCAGCGAAGTAGGGGGCGTGGGCAATCAGCCCCAGCATTTT. This sequence encodes CASSEVGGVGNQPQHF.

J is TRBJ2-3 and V is TRBV29-1; D may be TRBD1 (5 bases). CDR1 and CDR2 (germline): SQVTM, ANQGSEA. The CDR3 runs 15 residues. The ends were cut back, 2 bases at V and 2 bases at J, with 14 bases in the middle. CDR3 loop: CSVEQVGQNTDTQYF. DNA for the CDR3: TGCAGCGTTGAACAGGTGGGGCAGAACACAGATACGCAGTATTTT.

The V gene is TRBV28, the J gene TRBJ2-1; D is unclear. The V gene's germline CDR1 is MDHEN and CDR2 SYDVKM. V lost 6 bases to trimming and J lost 0 bases, with 9 bases between them. CDR3 length: 14 amino acids. The CDR3 nucleotides read TGTGCCAGCAGGTCCGGTTACTCCTACAATGAGCAGTTCTTC. Its translation is CASRSGYSYNEQFF.

This sequence joins TRBV6-1 and TRBJ2-3, with D perhaps TRBD2 (6 bases). The ends were cut back, 2 bases at V and 3 bases at J, with 9 bases in the middle. Germline V CDR1 and CDR2: MNHNS, SASEGT. The CDR3 totals 14 residues. The CDR3 region is CASSEPAGTDTQYF. CDR3 nucleotides: TGTGCCAGCAGTGAACCGGCGGGGACAGATACGCAGTATTTT.

The sample holds a few counts of this clonotype. The V and J genes are TRBV27 and TRBJ1-5; the match to TRBD1 covers 7 bases. With 3 bases clipped from V and 4 bases from J, the junction kept 3 bases outside the gene matches. The CDR3 contains 14 residues. Germline lookup yields CDR1 MNHEY and CDR2 SMNVEV (reference sequence). The CDR3 sequence: CASSFARGNQPQHF. As DNA, the CDR3 is TGTGCCAGCAGTTTTGCCAGGGGGAATCAGCCCCAGCATTTT.

This clonotype was detected a few times. The chain couples TRBV19 to TRBJ1-5, with unresolved D. The V gene lost 8 bases and the J gene lost 4 bases, with 9 bases spanning the gap. The CDR3 is 12 amino acids. Germline CDR1 LNHDA, CDR2 SQIVND (reference sequence). This CDR3 reads CASGPANQPQHF. DNA of the CDR3: TGTGCCAGTGGACCAGCGAATCAGCCCCAGCATTTT.

This chain links TRBV19 with TRBJ2-7; 9 bases line up with TRBD1. This CDR3 is 13 amino acids long. Germline assignment: CDR1 LNHDA and CDR2 SQIVND (reference sequence). V shed 6 bases, J shed 5 bases, and the junction held 5 bases outside the gene matches. This CDR3 reads CASRRTGADEQYF. The DNA for the CDR3 is TGTGCCAGTAGGCGGACAGGGGCCGACGAGCAGTACTTC.

A few counts support this clonotype. The CDR3 sequence is CSVASGQDKDTQYF. Written as DNA, the CDR3 is TGCAGTGTCGCATCGGGACAGGACAAAGATACGCAGTATTTT. The rearrangement joins TRBV20-1 to TRBJ2-3; 8 bases match TRBD1. Germline V gene data show CDR1 as DFQATT and CDR2 as SNEGSKA (reference sequence). This CDR3 has 14 residues. V trimming: 7 bases; J trimming: 5 bases; junction bases outside the gene matches: 11.

This clonotype was picked up a small number of times. The V and J genes are TRBV24-1 and TRBJ2-5, with unresolved D. Germline-derived CDR1 and CDR2 are KGHDR and SFDVKD. This CDR3 has 15 residues. The V gene lost 4 bases and the J gene lost 1 base, with 12 bases spanning the gap. The CDR3 DNA reads as TGTGCCACCAGTGACTCCGGACGGATCCAAGAGACCCAGTACTTC. Translation: CATSDSGRIQETQYF.

This chain uses TRBV6-1 with TRBJ1-2; no clear D. Germline V gene lookup returns CDR1 MNHNS and CDR2 SASEGT. The CDR3 runs 13 residues. V shed 8 bases and J shed 5 bases, with 15 bases lying between them. The CDR3 DNA sequence: TGTGCCAGCGGGTACGACCCTTTATATGGCTACACCTTC. This gives the protein CASGYDPLYGYTF.

This sequence joins TRBV20-1 and TRBJ1-1; TRBD1 is a possible D gene (5 bases). The CDR3 contains 14 residues. Trimming shortened V by 6 bases and J by 3 bases, and 17 bases separated the two germline ends. Germline CDR1 and CDR2: DFQATT and SNEGSKA (reference sequence). This CDR3 reads CSALLIRGDTEAFF. The CDR3 region has the DNA TGCAGTGCCTTATTGATTCGAGGGGACACTGAAGCTTTCTTT.

The rearrangement uses TRBV21-1 and TRBJ1-4; TRBD1, the table's D call, lacks a check against the DNA. TRBV21-1 is a documented pseudogene. The CDR3 sequence is 14 residues long. The CDR3 here is CASSPGQPNEKLFF. The DNA for the CDR3 is TGTGCCAGCAGCCCGGGACAGCCAAATGAAAAACTGTTTTTT.

This clonotype is classed as medium-sized (0.01 to 0.1%). The chain uses TRBV20-1 and TRBJ2-2, with a tentative D call TRBD2 (5 bases). The CDR3 contains 14 residues. The V gene lost 5 bases and the J gene lost 5 bases, with 15 bases spanning the gap. Germline CDR1 and CDR2: DFQATT and SNEGSKA (reference sequence). Here the CDR3 reads CSAAGTRRTGELFF. The CDR3 DNA sequence: TGCAGTGCTGCAGGTACTAGACGGACCGGGGAGCTGTTTTTT.

The V and J genes are TRBV6-1 and TRBJ1-2, with D possibly being TRBD1 (6 bases). V lost 6 bases and J 8 bases, leaving 22 bases between the germline ends. The CDR3 has 15 amino acids. The germline gives CDR1 MNHNS, CDR2 SASEGT. CDR3 sequence reads: CASSIQFRGYEGYTF. DNA of the CDR3: TGTGCCAGCAGCATCCAATTTAGGGGGTATGAAGGCTACACCTTC.

This rearrangement joins TRBV25-1 to TRBJ1-3, with D tentatively TRBD1 (6 bases). Trimming left V 6 bases short and J 9 bases short, with 9 bases between. CDR1 is MGHDK, CDR2 SYGVNS, per germline. This CDR3 region has 11 residues. DNA for the CDR3: TGTGCCAGCAGGGGAGGGGGCACCATATATTTT. Its protein product is CASRGGGTIYF.

In this sample, this clonotype turned up once. The DNA of the CDR3 is TGTGCCAGCAGTCAAACCCCGGGGGCTGTGGAAAAACTGTTTTTT. Its translation: CASSQTPGAVEKLFF. This sequence joins TRBV7-9 and TRBJ1-4; a weak D match, TRBD1 (6 bases). This CDR3 region has 15 residues. In germline, CDR1 is SEHNR, CDR2 FQNEAQ (reference sequence). V lost 6 bases and J lost 8, with 19 bases in between.

In this sample, this clonotype turned up once. The rearrangement uses TRBV18 and TRBJ2-7; D call uncertain. Germline loops: CDR1 KGHSH, CDR2 LQKENI. The CDR3 extends over 12 amino acids. Trimming took off 3 bases at V and 2 bases at J, with 5 bases between the two ends. The CDR3 DNA sequence: TGTGCCAGCTCACCCAACCCCTACGAGCAGTACTTC. This translates into CASSPNPYEQYF.

The chain links TRBV4-2 to TRBJ2-2; 9 positions agree with TRBD2. In germline, CDR1 is LGHNA, CDR2 YNFKEQ. V shed 1 base and J 3 bases; nucleotides not matched to a gene: 0. The CDR3 spans 15 residues. CDR3 amino acids: CASSQGTSDTGELFF. DNA for the CDR3: TGTGCCAGCAGCCAAGGGACTAGCGACACCGGGGAGCTGTTTTTT.

This rearrangement joins TRBV21-1 to TRBJ2-7; the table's TRBD1 call for D was not verified on the DNA. TRBV21-1 is marked as a pseudogene. This CDR3 is built from 16 residues. The CDR3 coding sequence is TGTGCCAGCAGCAAAGGAATCGGCAGGGGGCTCGGCGAGCAGTACTTC. This translates into CASSKGIGRGLGEQYF.

This clonotype is medium-sized in the sample. The chain uses TRBV6-1 and TRBJ1-1; D is undetermined. Germline CDR1 reads MNHNS; CDR2 reads SASEGT. V was pared by 3 bases and J by 9 bases, with 17 bases between. The CDR3 has 14 amino acids. In nucleotides, the CDR3 is TGTGCCAGCAGTGACCTAGTGACGTGGATTAAAGCTTTCTTT. This encodes CASSDLVTWIKAFF.

To note about this clonotype: No conserved phenylalanine or tryptophan ends this CDR3, so it is likely a read error. The V gene is TRBV5-3, the J gene TRBJ1-1; TRBD1 might be the D (5 bases). TRBV5-3 is flagged as an ORF with uncertain function. V was shortened by 8 bases and J by 0 bases, with 11 bases between the two germline ends. The length of the CDR3 is 13 residues. CDR3 protein: CASWIQVNTEAFL. Here the CDR3 DNA reads TGTGCCAGTTGGATACAGGTGAACACTGAAGCTTTCCTT.

In its sample, this clonotype was seen a few times. The rearrangement uses TRBV29-1 and TRBJ1-1, with D uncertain. V lost 3 bases and J lost 10, with 18 bases in between. The CDR3 extends over 13 amino acids. Germline V CDR1 and CDR2: SQVTM, ANQGSEA. CDR3 DNA: TGCAGCGTTGATCAAACCGAGGGCTTGATAGCTTTCTTT. Its translation is CSVDQTEGLIAFF. The full variable domain, rest sourced from reference TRBV29-1 and TRBJ1-1, is SAVISQKPSRDICQRGTSLTIQCQVDSQVTMMFWYRQQPGQSLTLIATANQGSEATYESGFVIDKFPISRPNLTFSTLTVSNMSPEDSSIYLCSVDQTEGLIAFFGQGTRLTVV.

In its sample, this clonotype was seen a few times. The chain recombines TRBV4-2 with TRBJ2-7, with TRBD2 matching over 11 bases. The CDR3 spans 17 residues. Unmatched junction bases numbered 8, after V lost 1 base and J lost 3 bases. CDR1 is LGHNA, CDR2 YNFKEQ, per germline. The CDR3 DNA follows: TGTGCCAGCAGCCAAGGTCTACTAGCGGGGGCAAGCTACGAGCAGTACTTC. Protein product: CASSQGLLAGASYEQYF.

V usage is TRBV28 and J usage is TRBJ1-1, with no clear D. The V gene lost 7 bases and the J gene lost 4 bases, with 7 bases spanning the gap. The CDR3 spans 11 residues. Germline V gene data show CDR1 as MDHEN and CDR2 as SYDVKM. DNA of the CDR3: TGTGCCAGCACAATAGGCACTGAAGCTTTCTTT. Translating it yields CASTIGTEAFF.

The V and J genes are TRBV7-9 and TRBJ2-6; D is undetermined. CDR3 length: 16 residues. The ends were cut back, 1 base at V and 0 bases at J, with 7 bases in the middle. CDR1 SEHNR and CDR2 FQNEAQ come from the germline V gene (reference sequence). The CDR3 nucleotides are TGTGCCAGCAGCTTAGGAGACAACTCTGGGGCCAACGTCCTGACTTTC. Residues: CASSLGDNSGANVLTF.

This clonotype came up a few times. This rearrangement joins TRBV6-1 to TRBJ2-3; D possibly corresponds to TRBD2 (5 bases). The V gene lost 6 bases and the J gene lost 4 bases, with 17 bases spanning the gap. Germline CDR1 MNHNS, CDR2 SASEGT. The CDR3 has 15 amino acids. The CDR3 is CASRTRGVRADTQYF. The CDR3 region has the DNA TGTGCCAGCAGGACCCGGGGAGTCCGCGCAGATACGCAGTATTTT.

This clonotype turned up a few times. The genes are TRBV19 and TRBJ1-5; 10 nucleotides agree with TRBD1. The CDR3 runs to 16 residues. Germline CDR1 LNHDA, CDR2 SQIVND (reference sequence). The ends lost 7 bases at V and 0 bases at J; junction bases unmatched: 6. As DNA, the CDR3 is TGTGCCAGTACCTCCGGGACAGGGGTTAGCAATCAGCCCCAGCATTTT. Protein: CASTSGTGVSNQPQHF.

The rearrangement links TRBV6-4 to TRBJ2-2; no clear D. Trimming shortened V by 2 bases and J by 3 bases, and 4 bases separated the two germline ends. This CDR3 has 13 amino acids. In germline, CDR1 is MRHNA, CDR2 SNTAGT. The CDR3 nucleotides are TGTGCCAGCAGTGACAGGGACACCGGGGAGCTGTTTTTT. This gives the protein CASSDRDTGELFF.